This TCR beta chain emerged from a study of blood T cell repertoires in COVID-19. Study-wide background: Both acute and convalescent COVID-19 samples were obtained from the United States, Italy and Spain.

The CDR3 spans 14 residues. V lost 4 bases and J lost 2; bases outside the gene matches: 6. CDR1 SGHDT and CDR2 YYEEEE come from the germline V gene. In the study's own analysis: The assay estimated nucleated cells by amplifying reference gene primers. Here immunoSEQ multiplex PCR was the method, and the copy in TCRdb shows in-frame clones only, minus some. V, J and clone size are those of that table, while D and trimming were read from the DNA. The sample has roughly 200,000 clones, roughly 82% seen once. Categorization into cohorts depended on clinical history that participants reported. This chain joins TRBV5-6 and TRBJ2-7; TRBD1 matches 7 bases. The receptor was derived from a man in his forties with acute COVID-19. Sequencing was done on a sample of PBMCs or T cells enriched from blood (not recorded which). The DNA of the CDR3 is TGTGCCAGCAGCGACAGGGCTGGGACCTACGAGCAGTACTTC. The encoded protein is CASSDRAGTYEQYF.